This is a list of T cell receptor beta chains from one sample in a study of cytomegalovirus exposure and HLA in healthy donors. The assay was immunoSEQ multiplex PCR, and TCRdb's table has in-frame clones only and misses some. The data show 150,000 to 180,000 clones, with under 80% seen just once and approximately 2.3% held by the top ten. Sequenced: PBMCs. These receptors were collected from a man aged 25 to 40 in good health and CMV-seronegative. The CDR3 runs from the conserved cysteine through the conserved F or W. Each record gives: V gene, D gene, J gene, clone size, CDR3 DNA, CDR3 protein. A D gene is named only where the DNA matches it firmly. Expanded clones get a size class; other rows say once, few or many, or leave the size out.

TRBV19,-,TRBJ1-5,-,TGTGCCAGTAGTTCTCAGGGTCGGTGGCCGGAGCCCCAGCATTTT,CASSSQGRWPEPQHF
TRBV2,-,TRBJ2-5,once,TGTGCCAGCAGTGATAGTTTGGTCGATACCCAGTACTTC,CASSDSLVDTQYF
TRBV7-6,TRBD1,TRBJ2-7,-,TGTGCCAGCAGCTCTCAGGGGCAGGGGGACCACGAGCAGTACTTC,CASSSQGQGDHEQYF
TRBV2,-,TRBJ1-1,-,TGTGCCAGCAGGAGGACAGAGCTCGAGGCTGAAGCTTTCTTT,CASRRTELEAEAFF
TRBV6-4,TRBD2,TRBJ2-1,-,TGTGCCAGCAGTTCCCCGGGACTAGTGAGGGGCAATGAGCAGTTCTTC,CASSSPGLVRGNEQFF
TRBV7-2,-,TRBJ1-2,once,TGTGCCAGCAGCCTTCGAGGACACCTTACGAGGGGCTACACCTTC,CASSLRGHLTRGYTF
TRBV6-5,TRBD1,TRBJ1-2,-,TGTGCCAGCAGTTCCCCGACAGGGGATTATGGCTACACCTTC,CASSSPTGDYGYTF
TRBV30,TRBD1,TRBJ2-1,-,TGTGCCTGGAGTGCCTTGACAGGGACCAATGAGCAGTTCTTC,CAWSALTGTNEQFF
TRBV7-2,-,TRBJ2-5,-,TGTGCCAGCAGCCCCGGACTCCTAGAGACCCAGTACTTC,CASSPGLLETQYF
TRBV21-1,-,TRBJ1-1,-,TGTGCCAGCAGAATCTTCGGGGACAGGGTCTTGAACACTGAAGCTTTCTTT,CASRIFGDRVLNTEAFF
TRBV4-2,TRBD1,TRBJ1-4,-,TGTGCCAGCAGAAAGACAGGGCAAAATGAAAAACTGTTTTTT,CASRKTGQNEKLFF
TRBV4-2,TRBD2,TRBJ2-2,once,TGTGCCAGCAGCCAGGGGGCGGGGGGGGCCGGGGAGCTGTTTTTT,CASSQGAGGAGELFF
TRBV29-1,-,TRBJ2-5,few,TGCAGCTGTAGGAGAGACTACCAAGAGACCCAGTACTTC,CSCRRDYQETQYF
TRBV6-6,-,TRBJ2-4,-,TGTGCCAGCAGTTTCGAACAGGGTCTAGCCAAAAACATTCAGTACTTC,CASSFEQGLAKNIQYF
TRBV14,-,TRBJ1-1,-,TGTGCCAGCAGCCAAGCCCCAGGGTCGCTTGAAGCTTTCTTT,CASSQAPGSLEAFF
TRBV28,TRBD1,TRBJ1-3,-,TGTGCCAGCAGTAGCGGGACAGGGATCTCTGGAAACACCATATATTTT,CASSSGTGISGNTIYF
TRBV2,-,TRBJ2-1,once,TGTGCCAGCAGGGCAGGCATCTACAATGAGCAGTTCTTC,CASRAGIYNEQFF
TRBV6-5,TRBD1,TRBJ2-7,-,TGTGCCAGCAGTACTCCGGACAGGGTCTCCTACGAGCAGTACTTC,CASSTPDRVSYEQYF
TRBV15,TRBD2,TRBJ2-3,-,TGTGCCACCAGCAGGTCTAGCGGTATGATGGCAGATACGCAGTATTTT,CATSRSSGMMADTQYF
TRBV5-4,TRBD1,TRBJ2-7,-,TGTGCCAGCAGCTTGAACAGGGGGAATGAGCAGTACTTC,CASSLNRGNEQYF
TRBV7-2,TRBD1,TRBJ2-2,-,TGTGCCAGCAGCCCTCGACAGGGGCACACCGGGGAGCTGTTTTTT,CASSPRQGHTGELFF
TRBV5-1,-,TRBJ2-5,few,TGCGCCAGCAGCTTACAGAGGGTGGAGACCCAGTACTTC,CASSLQRVETQYF
TRBV28,-,TRBJ1-2,few,TGTGCCAGCAGTGCTTTGAGGGGGAAGGATGGCTACACCTTC,CASSALRGKDGYTF
TRBV29-1,TRBD2,TRBJ2-7,-,TGCAGCGTTGCTAGCGGCGCCAACTACGAGCAGTACTTC,CSVASGANYEQYF
TRBV4-1,TRBD2,TRBJ2-3,-,TGCGCCAGCAGCCTAGCCGGGACTAGCGGGGGGGTCAGCACAGATACGCAGTATTTT,CASSLAGTSGGVSTDTQYF
TRBV28,TRBD2,TRBJ2-7,-,TGTGCCAGCAGTCTCGAGACTAGCGGGGGTCCCTACGAGCAGTACTTC,CASSLETSGGPYEQYF
TRBV11-2,-,TRBJ1-2,-,TGTGCCAGCAGCGGAGAAAACTATGGCTACACCTTC,CASSGENYGYTF
TRBV7-6,-,TRBJ2-7,-,TGTGCCAGCAGCTCCTCCCCATACAGGGACGAGCAGTACTTC,CASSSSPYRDEQYF
TRBV7-2,-,TRBJ1-6,-,TGTGCCAGCAGCTTAGAGGGGCGGATCGGTTCACCCCTCCACTTT,CASSLEGRIGSPLHF
TRBV27,-,TRBJ1-1,-,TGTGCCAGCAGTTTAGGACAGAACACTGAAGCTTTCTTT,CASSLGQNTEAFF
TRBV7-9,TRBD2,TRBJ2-7,-,TGTGCCAGCAGTAGCGGGGGAACCTACGAGCAGTACTTC,CASSSGGTYEQYF
TRBV7-2,-,TRBJ1-1,few,TGTGCCAGCAGCCCTCAGGGGCGCCGGACTGAAGCTTTCTTT,CASSPQGRRTEAFF
TRBV5-4,-,TRBJ2-7,once,TGTGCCAGCAGCAAAGGCTCCCCGCACTTACAGGGTTCTCCCTACGAGCAGTACTTC,CASSKGSPHLQGSPYEQYF
TRBV5-6,-,TRBJ1-6,-,TGTGCCAGCAGCTTGGGGCAAGATTCACCCCTCCACTTT,CASSLGQDSPLHF
TRBV5-1,-,TRBJ1-6,-,TGCGCCAGCAGCTTGGGGACAGACAATTCACCCCTCCACTTT,CASSLGTDNSPLHF
TRBV2,-,TRBJ2-6,-,TGTGCCAGCGTGCAGGGACTGACTGGGGCCAACGTCCTGACTTTC,CASVQGLTGANVLTF
TRBV7-9,TRBD2,TRBJ2-1,few,TGTGCCAGCAGCGGAACCTTAGGGACTAGCGGGGGGGGCTACAATGAGCAGTTCTTC,CASSGTLGTSGGGYNEQFF
TRBV7-3,TRBD1,TRBJ2-5,-,TGTGCCAGCAGTCGAGACAGGGAAGAGACCCAGTACTTC,CASSRDREETQYF
TRBV6-6,TRBD1,TRBJ2-7,-,TGTGCCAGCACCCCCAGGACAGGGGTATCCTACGAGCAGTACTTC,CASTPRTGVSYEQYF
TRBV6-1,-,TRBJ1-5,-,TGTGCCAGCAGTGAAAGACACAATCAGCCCCAGAATTTT,CASSERHNQPQNF
TRBV18,-,TRBJ2-1,-,TGTGCCAGCTCACCACCAGGGAGCTCCTACAATGAGCAGTTCTTC,CASSPPGSSYNEQFF
TRBV6-5,TRBD1,TRBJ1-2,-,TGTGCCAGCAGTTATTTCGGACAGGTCGGTGGCTACACCTTC,CASSYFGQVGGYTF
TRBV5-1,TRBD1,TRBJ2-7,medium-sized,TGCGCCAGCAGCGCGACGGGACAGGGTTCCGACGAGCAGTACTTC,CASSATGQGSDEQYF
TRBV28,TRBD1,TRBJ2-1,few,TGTGCCAGCAGTCCACCTTATCGGGACAGGGTCAATGAGCAGTTCTTC,CASSPPYRDRVNEQFF
TRBV19,-,TRBJ1-2,-,TGTGCCAGTAGTCCAAGACATGACCGCCGTTATAACTATGGCTACACCTTC,CASSPRHDRRYNYGYTF
TRBV28,-,TRBJ2-3,-,TGTGCCAGCAGTTCGAACCTGGCGGAGGGCACAGATACGCAGTATTTT,CASSSNLAEGTDTQYF
TRBV15,TRBD2,TRBJ2-2,-,TGTGCCACCAGCACCCTAGCGGGGGGAAGCCCCGGGGAGCTGTTTTTT,CATSTLAGGSPGELFF
TRBV27,TRBD1,TRBJ2-7,-,TGTGCCAGCAGTTCCCCGGGACAGGGCGGCTACGAGCAGTACTTC,CASSSPGQGGYEQYF
TRBV27,-,TRBJ2-1,-,TGTGCCAGCAGTTTAGCGGGGCCGAATGAGCAGTTCTTC,CASSLAGPNEQFF